These 31 T cell receptor beta chains were all obtained from the same sample, sequenced in a study of control samples from healthy donors and cancer patients. TCRdb's table, derived via immunoSEQ multiplex PCR, lists solely in-frame clones and lacks some. Here the sample spans some 80,000 clones, approximately 90% being singletons. Sequencing used PBMCs. These receptors all come from a woman in her fifties or sixties with head and neck cancer.

The genes are TRBV15 and TRBJ2-2; D is possibly TRBD1 (6 bases). V was shortened by 7 bases and J by 1 base, with 13 bases between the two germline ends. Germline CDR1 reads LNHNV; CDR2 reads YYDKDF (reference sequence). The CDR3 covers 15 residues. CDR3 sequence (DNA): TGTGCCACCAAATTTGGGGGCGGGAACACCGGGGAGCTGTTTTTT. The encoded protein is CATKFGGGNTGELFF. Full variable domain (missing parts from reference TRBV15 and TRBJ2-2): DAMVIQNPRYQVTQFGKPVTLSCSQTLNHNVMYWYQQKSSQAPKLLFHYYDKDFNNEADTPDNFQSRRPNTSFCFLDIRSPGLGDTAMYLCATKFGGGNTGELFFGEGSRLTVL.

The chain uses TRBV4-2 and TRBJ1-1, with D unresolved. This CDR3 is built from 12 residues. Trimming took off 9 bases at V and 2 bases at J, with 10 bases between the two ends. Per the germline V gene, CDR1 is LGHNA and CDR2 is YNFKEQ. DNA of the CDR3: TGTGCCAGTCGCCGGGATAACACTGAAGCTTTCTTT. Translated: CASRRDNTEAFF.

This CDR3 is CASRPNRATNTEAFF. DNA of the CDR3: TGTGCCAGCAGACCAAACCGGGCTACGAACACTGAAGCTTTCTTT. This chain connects TRBV6-5 to TRBJ1-1; unclear D gene. The CDR3 is 15 residues long. Per the germline V gene, CDR1 is MNHEY and CDR2 is SVGAGI. V lost 6 bases, J lost 1 base, and 15 bases lay in between.

The rearrangement uses TRBV11-3 and TRBJ2-3; 8 bases agree with TRBD2. Germline V CDR1 and CDR2: SGHNT, YENEEA. V was pared by 5 bases and J by 3 bases, with 13 bases of the junction left unmatched. This CDR3 has 17 residues. CDR3 DNA: TGTGCCAGCAGCGAACTACCCGGGACTAGACCAACAGATACGCAGTATTTT. Translation: CASSELPGTRPTDTQYF.

V is TRBV27 and J is TRBJ2-7; TRBD2 agrees at 9 bases. V trimming: 4 bases; J trimming: 2 bases; junction bases outside the gene matches: 3. The germline CDR1 and CDR2 sequences are MNHEY and SMNVEV (reference sequence). The CDR3 runs 14 residues. The CDR3 sequence is CASSWREGPYEQYF. The CDR3 DNA follows: TGTGCCAGCAGTTGGCGGGAGGGTCCCTACGAGCAGTACTTC.

V usage is TRBV18 and J usage is TRBJ1-2, with D hard to call. The CDR3 extends over 13 amino acids. Germline CDR1 reads KGHSH; CDR2 reads LQKENI. V lost 1 base to trimming and J lost 3 bases, with 6 bases between them. The CDR3 coding sequence is TGTGCCAGCTCACCACAGCGGTACTATGGCTACACCTTC. Residues: CASSPQRYYGYTF.

The CDR3 region is CASSNSGKPPNQPQHF. The DNA of the CDR3 is TGTGCCAGCAGCAACTCGGGAAAACCCCCGAATCAGCCCCAGCATTTT. This chain connects TRBV21-1 to TRBJ1-5. TRBV21-1 corresponds to a pseudogene. The CDR3 is made up of 16 amino acids.

This chain uses TRBV5-6 with TRBJ2-7; the match to TRBD2 covers 9 bases. The junction had 1 base not matched to a gene; V was cut back by 0 bases and J by 3 bases. The CDR3 sequence is 14 residues long. Germline values: CDR1 SGHDT, CDR2 YYEEEE. This CDR3 is CASSLVAGDYEQYF. The CDR3 bases are TGTGCCAGCAGCTTGGTAGCGGGAGACTACGAGCAGTACTTC. Using reference TRBV5-6 and TRBJ2-7 for the parts outside the CDR3, the full variable domain is DAGVTQSPTHLIKTRGQQVTLRCSPKSGHDTVSWYQQALGQGPQFIFQYYEEEERQRGNFPDRFSGHQFPNYSSELNVNALLLGDSALYLCASSLVAGDYEQYFGPGTRLTVT.

The chain recombines TRBV5-6 with TRBJ1-2; unclear D gene. Germline assignment: CDR1 SGHDT and CDR2 YYEEEE. V was cut by 5 bases and J by 4 bases, with 18 bases left in between. This CDR3 region has 15 residues. Here the CDR3 DNA reads TGTGCCAGCAGTCGAACAACGGGCCGCGGCTATGGCTACACCTTC. Translation: CASSRTTGRGYGYTF.

The chain is built from TRBV9 and TRBJ1-3; 7 nucleotides agree with TRBD1. The CDR3 length is 13 residues. Germline-derived CDR1 and CDR2 are SGDLS and YYNGEE. The V gene end was trimmed by 0 bases and the J gene end by 7 bases; junction bases not matched to a gene: 1. For the CDR3, the DNA is TGTGCCAGCAGCGTAGAGGGGGCGAACACCATATATTTT. The encoded protein is CASSVEGANTIYF.

This clone was detected once. The rearrangement joins TRBV5-8 to TRBJ2-1, with 10 bases fitting TRBD2. The CDR3 contains 14 residues. The V gene's germline CDR1 is SGHTS and CDR2 YDEGEE. J lost 9 bases, V lost 3 bases, and 6 bases had no gene match. The CDR3 loop is CASSSPGLAVEQFF. CDR3 nucleotide sequence: TGTGCCAGCAGCTCCCCCGGACTAGCGGTTGAGCAGTTCTTC.

The rearrangement joins TRBV18 to TRBJ2-4; D perhaps matches TRBD1 (6 bases). Germline V gene sequence: CDR1 KGHSH, CDR2 LQKENI. The CDR3 covers 17 residues. V gave up 1 base and J gave up 1 base, with 14 bases separating them. The DNA of the CDR3 is TGTGCCAGCTCACCACAGGTGGACAGTGGTGCCAAAAACATTCAGTACTTC. Protein product: CASSPQVDSGAKNIQYF.

The rearrangement uses TRBV6-6 and TRBJ2-3; 10 nucleotides match TRBD2. The V and J ends lost 2 bases and 4 bases, in that order; junction bases with no gene match: 3. This CDR3 has 15 residues. Germline V gene lookup returns CDR1 MNHNY and CDR2 SVGAGI (reference sequence). CDR3 nucleotides: TGTGCCAGCAGTTACCCAGCGGGAGGGGCAGATACGCAGTATTTT. It yields the protein CASSYPAGGADTQYF.

The chain employs TRBV28 and TRBJ1-5, with D possibly TRBD1 on 5 matching bases. Germline CDR1 and CDR2: MDHEN and SYDVKM. The CDR3 has 14 amino acids. V lost 3 bases to trimming and J lost 4 bases, with 10 bases between them. The CDR3, as DNA: TGTGCCAGCAGTTTCGACAGCGCGAATCAGCCCCAGCATTTT. Translated, it gives CASSFDSANQPQHF.

V and J are TRBV28 and TRBJ2-1; D may be TRBD2 (5 bases). Looked up from germline, CDR1 is MDHEN and CDR2 is SYDVKM. V lost 6 bases and J 0 bases, leaving 12 bases between the germline ends. CDR3 length: 15 amino acids. The CDR3, as DNA: TGTGCCAGCAGCGAAACTAGAAACTCCTACAATGAGCAGTTCTTC. Its translation is CASSETRNSYNEQFF.

V is TRBV19 and J is TRBJ1-4; TRBD1 is a possible D gene (5 bases). V was trimmed by 5 bases and J by 5 bases, leaving 15 bases between them. The germline V gene has CDR1 LNHDA and CDR2 SQIVND (reference sequence). This CDR3 contains 15 residues. CDR3 sequence reads: CASSPGTRGNEKLFF. The DNA of the CDR3 is TGTGCCAGTAGTCCAGGGACGCGCGGCAATGAAAAACTGTTTTTT.

The chain couples TRBV28 to TRBJ1-5; possible D gene TRBD1, 5 bases. V was cut by 2 bases and J by 2 bases, with 10 bases left in between. The germline V gene encodes CDR1 MDHEN and CDR2 SYDVKM. This CDR3 is built from 15 residues. The CDR3 DNA reads TGTGCCAGCAGTTTAGGGCAGGGTGGCAATCAGCCCCAGCATTTT. Translation gives CASSLGQGGNQPQHF.

The chain couples TRBV15 to TRBJ2-3; no reliable D call. This CDR3 comprises 14 residues. The germline V gene encodes CDR1 LNHNV and CDR2 YYDKDF (reference sequence). Trimming stripped 1 base from V and 5 bases from J, with 10 bases between. In nucleotides, the CDR3 is TGTGCCACCAGCAGAGGTTTGGGTTTAGATACGCAGTATTTT. Protein product: CATSRGLGLDTQYF.

The DNA for the CDR3 is TGCGCCAGCAGCTTTGACAGGGCCTCGGCCTTCGATGAGCAGTTCTTC. Translated, it gives CASSFDRASAFDEQFF. This rearrangement joins TRBV5-1 to TRBJ2-1; 7 bases are a match to TRBD1. The ends lost 2 bases at V and 8 bases at J; junction bases unmatched: 13. Germline V gene lookup returns CDR1 SGHRS and CDR2 YFSETQ. CDR3 length: 16 amino acids. Supplemented by reference TRBV5-1 and TRBJ2-1, the full variable domain reads KAGVTQTPRYLIKTRGQQVTLSCSPISGHRSVSWYQQTPGQGLQFLFEYFSETQRNKGNFPGRFSGRQFSNSRSEMNVSTLELGDSALYLCASSFDRASAFDEQFFGPGTRLTVL.

The chain uses TRBV18 and TRBJ1-5, with 9 bases lining up with TRBD1. The CDR3 is 15 amino acids. V trimming: 5 bases; J trimming: 3 bases; junction bases outside the gene matches: 5. Germline CDR1 is KGHSH and CDR2 is LQKENI. CDR3 region: CASSGGTGTNQPQHF. The CDR3 coding sequence is TGTGCCAGCTCAGGGGGGACAGGGACCAATCAGCCCCAGCATTTT.

This clone came up once. This chain connects TRBV19 to TRBJ2-7; 8 nucleotides match TRBD1. The CDR3 is made up of 15 amino acids. V lost 6 bases, J lost 2 bases, and 9 bases stayed unmatched. Germline V gene sequence: CDR1 LNHDA, CDR2 SQIVND (reference sequence). The CDR3 loop is CASRRKTGAAYEQYF. In DNA, the CDR3 is TGTGCCAGTAGAAGAAAGACAGGGGCGGCCTACGAGCAGTACTTC.

The chain carries TRBV9 and TRBJ2-7; 13 positions match TRBD2. The CDR3 contains 15 residues. Looked up from germline, CDR1 is SGDLS and CDR2 is YYNGEE. With 2 bases clipped from V and 6 bases from J, the junction kept 5 bases outside the gene matches. In DNA, the CDR3 is TGTGCCAGCAGCGTCGGACTAGCGGGAGCCGGCGAGCAGTACTTC. Encoded protein: CASSVGLAGAGEQYF.

J is TRBJ2-7 and V is TRBV30; 15 bases match TRBD2. Per germline, CDR1 GTSNPN and CDR2 SVGIG (reference sequence). The CDR3 extends over 16 amino acids. After removal of 4 bases from V and 1 base from J, the junction contained 5 bases not matched to a gene. DNA of the CDR3: TGTGCCTGGACCTTGGGACTAGCGGGAGGATCCTACGAGCAGTACTTC. It is translated as CAWTLGLAGGSYEQYF. Based on the CDR3 plus reference TRBV30 and TRBJ2-7, the full variable domain is SQTIHQWPATLVQPVGSPLSLECTVEGTSNPNLYWYRQAAGRGLQLLFYSVGIGQISSEVPQNLSASRPQDRQFILSSKKLLLSDSGFYLCAWTLGLAGGSYEQYFGPGTRLTVT.

The chain recombines TRBV19 with TRBJ2-6, with 9 bases that match TRBD1. The CDR3 totals 17 residues. Germline V CDR1 and CDR2: LNHDA, SQIVND (reference sequence). V lost 4 bases and J lost 0; bases outside the gene matches: 4. In DNA, the CDR3 is TGTGCCAGTAGTAAGACAGGGGGGGACTCTGGGGCCAACGTCCTGACTTTC. Translated: CASSKTGGDSGANVLTF.

CDR3 protein: CASSVGGNTGELFF. The DNA for the CDR3 is TGTGCCAGCAGCGTAGGGGGGAACACCGGGGAGCTGTTTTTT. J is TRBJ2-2 and V is TRBV9; D gene ambiguous. The length of the CDR3 is 14 residues. V was pared by 0 bases and J by 1 base, with 4 bases between. CDR1 SGDLS and CDR2 YYNGEE come from the germline V gene.

The gene calls are TRBV5-5 and TRBJ2-7; TRBD1 agrees at 9 bases. The CDR3 sequence is 16 residues long. The junction had 6 bases not matched to a gene; V was cut back by 0 bases and J by 2 bases. Germline loops: CDR1 SGHKS, CDR2 YYEKEE (reference sequence). The CDR3 DNA is TGTGCCAGCAGCTTGGCCTTAGGACAGGGGACCTACGAGCAGTACTTC. Translation: CASSLALGQGTYEQYF.

There are a few counts of this clone. The chain employs TRBV2 and TRBJ2-3; D might be TRBD2 (6 bases). V was pared by 5 bases and J by 4 bases, with 16 bases between. The CDR3 loop spans 15 amino acids. CDR1 and CDR2 (germline): SNHLY, FYNNEI. As DNA, the CDR3 is TGTGCCAGCAGTCGGGGACTGCGAGGGGCAGATACGCAGTATTTT. The encoded protein is CASSRGLRGADTQYF.

The chain joins TRBV4-2 to TRBJ2-1; the D call may be TRBD1 or TRBD2 (5 bases each). V was shortened by 0 bases and J by 5 bases, with 14 bases between the two germline ends. Germline CDR1 and CDR2: LGHNA and YNFKEQ. The CDR3 runs 16 residues. The CDR3 DNA is TGTGCCAGCAGCCAAGAAAGGGGATTGGGGGACAATGAGCAGTTCTTC. Protein product: CASSQERGLGDNEQFF.

A few counts support this clone. The chain employs TRBV29-1 and TRBJ1-1; 8 bases are shared with TRBD1. This CDR3 is 14 amino acids long. CDR1 and CDR2 (germline): SQVTM, ANQGSEA. V trimming: 5 bases; J trimming: 0 bases; junction bases outside the gene matches: 5. The CDR3 reads CSVRQGLVNTEAFF. The CDR3 DNA reads TGCAGCGTTAGACAGGGGCTGGTGAACACTGAAGCTTTCTTT.

The chain joins TRBV3-1 (or the pseudogene TRBV3-2) to TRBJ1-6; 9 nucleotides agree with TRBD1. Per germline, CDR1 LGHDT and CDR2 YNNKEL (reference sequence). The CDR3 is made up of 14 amino acids. V gave up 1 base and J gave up 8 bases; unmatched junction bases: 0. The CDR3 DNA reads as TGTGCCAGCAGCCAAGGACAGGGGGATTCACCCCTCCACTTT. It codes for CASSQGQGDSPLHF.

V usage is TRBV4-3 and J usage is TRBJ1-1; 8 bases line up with TRBD1. V lost 1 base to trimming and J lost 2 bases; unmatched junction nucleotides: 3. The germline gives CDR1 LGHNA, CDR2 YSLEER. The CDR3 spans 15 residues. The CDR3 region is CASSQGTGTNTEAFF. The CDR3 bases are TGCGCCAGCAGCCAAGGGACAGGGACAAACACTGAAGCTTTCTTT.